The text below deals with one T cell receptor (beta chain). This clone was seen more than once but under ten times. Its antigen is still unknown. The sample holds no much larger clone one base away, and base qualities are not on file. The CDR3 contains 11 residues, cysteine and phenylalanine counted. The DNA shown is the 33-base CDR3, in frame from base 1. V is clipped by 4 bases and J by 3 bases, and the sequence between their germline boundaries is 5 bases long. According to the germline V gene, CDR1 reads SGHDT and CDR2 reads YYEEEE. These data are taken from a study of immune evolution from preneoplasia to lung adenocarcinoma listed by TCRdb under 2021. Context from the whole study: HLA loss of heterozygosity was observed in roughly 6.8%, 16% and 36% of AIS, MIA and ADC lesions, respectively, and was not observed in any AAH lesions. Immune contexture across lung adenocarcinoma precursors and invasive adenocarcinoma was profiled using immune gene expression, TCR sequencing and multiplex immunofluorescence. Resected precursor lesions (AAH, AIS, MIA) and invasive adenocarcinomas were compared with paired morphologically normal lung tissue. The sample size depended on which specimens were available, not on a prior power calculation. The immune data were combined with whole exome sequencing and methylation data from the same cohort of nodules. The overall cohort was made up of 45 to 60 patients with pulmonary nodules who had surgical resection. TCR sequencing data came from about 52 patients. According to the study, around 99 samples were used for TCR sequencing. Class I HLA alleles were inferred from exome data with POLYSOLVER, and allele-specific HLA loss was detected with LOHHLA.

The investigation overall reported the following: Clonality was highest in normal lung, while later-stage lesions appeared to have lower clonality but higher T cell density and diversity. The highest top T cell clone frequencies were observed in normal lung, and a progressive decrease in top T cell clone frequencies appeared to occur from AAH through AIS, MIA and invasive adenocarcinoma. Compared with EGFR-mutant or double wild-type lesions, KRAS-mutant nodules had the highest T cell clonality. Findings were based on association rather than direct causation; larger cohorts with long-term follow-up and longitudinal biopsies were deemed needed. Because all patients were from Japan and China, applicability to Western populations was uncertain.

The patients had resection in Japan or China between about 2013 and 2017. Two lung cancer pathologists independently reviewed H&E slides to confirm the histologic diagnosis of every case. Macro-dissection after pathologic assessment enriched premalignant or tumor cells for nucleic acid extraction. FFPE tissue was used for DNA isolation with the AllPrep DNA/RNA FFPE Kit. Using the immunoSEQ hsTCRbeta Kit, TCR beta CDR3 regions were sequenced from DNA. The published analysis was carried out like this. The ImmunoSEQ Analyzer was used to analyse the TCR sequencing data. T cell clonality was defined as 1 minus Pielou's evenness, calculated on productive rearrangements. The inverse Simpson index, applied to productive templates, was used to measure T cell diversity. T cell density was TCR beta template counts normalized to usable DNA, estimated by amplifying and sequencing housekeeping genes. Two-sided Kruskal-Wallis tests were used to compare TCR metrics between histologic stages. TCRdb took this table from immuneACCESS and kept in-frame rearrangements with V and J called. Such tables lack part of the clones; where checked against another copy, unresolved V genes explain under half of the gap, and the rest is unexplained. That table supplies the V and J calls and clone size; D and trimming were determined from the DNA. This sample comprises 30,000 to 45,000 clones, roughly 74% of them detected only once. The ten biggest clones cover about 6% of the sample.

The receptor's source is a person between 55 and 69 years old with lung adenocarcinoma. The chain is assembled from TRBV5-6 and TRBJ2-7; there is no confident call for the D gene. Sequences were obtained from FFPE invasive lung adenocarcinoma tissue. What the cell subset or site label conveys for this sample: frankly invasive lung adenocarcinoma (ADC). This receptor carries the CDR3 CASSHRYEQYF. In nucleotide form, the sequence is TGTGCCAGCAGCCATCGCTACGAGCAGTACTTC.